This is a list of T cell receptor beta chains from one sample in a study of T cell responses to AZD1222 COVID-19 vaccine. The data were produced by immunoSEQ multiplex PCR, yet TCRdb's version contains in-frame clones alone and is incomplete. The sample has 130,000 or so clones; approximately 85% are singletons. The sequencing used peripheral blood, collected on day 0 of AZD1222 vaccination. These receptors were taken from an adult in good health. The CDR3 runs from the conserved cysteine through the conserved F or W.

CDR3 length,J gene,V gene,CDR3 protein
14,TRBJ2-7,TRBV3-1/TRBV3-2,CASSQVIQSYEQYF
13,TRBJ1-5,TRBV7-2,CASSLDSNQPQHF
12,TRBJ1-2,TRBV11-1,CASSPREGGYTF
15,TRBJ1-4,TRBV6-6,CASSYRADYNEKLFF
15,TRBJ2-5,TRBV19,CASSIDVVPQETQYF
13,TRBJ2-3,TRBV10-3,CAISAGAADTQYF
13,TRBJ1-5,TRBV12-3/TRBV12-4,CASSLTGGQPQHF
14,TRBJ2-7,TRBV7-8,CASSLVSGSYEQYF
15,TRBJ2-7,TRBV30,CAWSPQDSQLYEQYF
15,TRBJ1-1,TRBV14,CASSQVVGGGTEAFF
15,TRBJ1-2,TRBV27,CASSLSLGQGGGYTF
14,TRBJ2-2,TRBV5-4,CASTRQGGTGELFF
13,TRBJ2-7,TRBV19,CATRRDRFYEQYF
13,TRBJ1-2,TRBV6-5,CASSYEGTQGYTF
12,TRBJ1-5,TRBV28,CASKDSNQPQHF
13,TRBJ1-5,TRBV7-9,CASRGGDGQPQHF
23,TRBJ1-1,TRBV14,CASSQERPLRGGPGQGWITEAFF